This TCR beta chain was sequenced for a study of siplizumab effects on memory and regulatory T cells. Sequencing was performed with immunoSEQ multiplex PCR; in TCRdb, only in-frame clones are kept and a portion is missing. The sample has approximately 60,000 clones; roughly 85% are singletons. The germline CDR1 and CDR2 sequences are LNHDA and SQIVND (reference sequence). CDR3 length: 12 amino acids. Trimming cost V 5 bases and J 4 bases, with 8 bases left between them. V usage is TRBV19 and J usage is TRBJ2-5; D ambiguous. Sample: memory CD4+ T cells sorted from blood. This TCR came from a human donor in good health. The CDR3 loop reads CASSALRETQYF. Here the CDR3 DNA reads TGTGCCAGTAGTGCCTTACGAGAGACCCAGTACTTC.